Listed here is a single T cell receptor (beta chain). The antigen is unknown. TCRdb re-derived calls from the RT-PCR reads in MiXCR, one entry per CDR3 protein. The sample carries under 850,000 distinct CDR3 sequences, around 18% recorded once. These data belong to a study of response to subunit inactivated influenza vaccine. Study results and limitations: Each seasonal influenza vaccination, the authors suggested, recruits few new T cells.

The CDR3 extends over 13 amino acids. V was pared by 7 bases and J by 3 bases, with 13 bases between. The germline V gene encodes CDR1 MNHNS and CDR2 SASEGT. This receptor was taken from a man aged 45-65 years who received an inactivated influenza vaccine. This sequence joins TRBV6-1 and TRBJ2-7; D not certain. The source was PBMCs from blood, collected more than 4 days after vaccination. DNA of the CDR3: TGTGCCAGCACCGAACCGGGCAGCTACGAGCAGTACTTC. It codes for CASTEPGSYEQYF.